A single sample is the source of the 8 T cell receptor beta chains below, sequenced in a study of blood T cell repertoires in COVID-19. Sequenced by immunoSEQ multiplex PCR; TCRdb stores in-frame clones only, minus some. The sample carries 95,000 to 100,000 clones, 90% to 95% recorded once. The sample comprised peripheral blood. These receptors came from a man aged 50-59 years with acute or convalescent COVID-19.

The V gene is TRBV5-8, the J gene TRBJ2-3; TRBD2 agrees at 8 bases. Germline values: CDR1 SGHTS, CDR2 YDEGEE. This CDR3 has 16 residues. V dropped 2 bases and J dropped 1; count of bases not matched to a gene: 6. CDR3 amino acids: CASSFAAGGRTDTQYF. DNA for the CDR3: TGTGCCAGCAGCTTCGCCGCGGGGGGACGCACAGATACGCAGTATTTT.

V gene TRBV5-1 combines with J gene TRBJ2-3; 10 bases agree with TRBD2. After removal of 2 bases from V and 3 bases from J, the junction contained 12 bases not matched to a gene. Germline loops: CDR1 SGHRS, CDR2 YFSETQ. The CDR3 runs to 18 residues. The CDR3 sequence is CASSLPPLLAGETDTQYF. The CDR3 bases are TGCGCCAGCAGCTTACCCCCCCTCCTAGCGGGGGAAACAGATACGCAGTATTTT.

V usage is TRBV7-9 and J usage is TRBJ2-7; the D gene is possibly TRBD2 (5 bases). The CDR3 spans 14 residues. The germline gives CDR1 SEHNR, CDR2 FQNEAQ (reference sequence). Deletions cut 5 bases from V and 5 bases from J, with 16 bases between. CDR3 DNA sequence: TGTGCCAGCAGCGAGGGCCGGAGCAGAAACGAGCAGTACTTC. Protein sequence: CASSEGRSRNEQYF.

In this sample, this clone turned up a few times. The genes are TRBV5-4 and TRBJ2-7, with TRBD1 as a possible D gene (5 bases). Trimming shortened V by 0 bases and J by 5 bases, and 12 bases separated the two germline ends. The CDR3 totals 14 residues. Germline CDR1 is SGHNT and CDR2 is YYREEE (reference sequence). The CDR3 spells CASSLAGWGNEQYF. The CDR3 DNA follows: TGTGCCAGCAGCTTGGCAGGGTGGGGCAACGAGCAGTACTTC.

This clone appeared once. The chain recombines TRBV4-1 with TRBJ1-5; the D is unclear. The CDR3 spans 16 residues. V was trimmed by 1 base and J by 4 bases, leaving 14 bases between them. CDR1 MGHRA and CDR2 YSYEKL come from the germline V gene. The DNA for the CDR3 is TGCGCCAGCAGCCAAGGTGGTGTAGGGAGGAATCAGCCCCAGCATTTT. Translation gives CASSQGGVGRNQPQHF.

J is TRBJ2-7 and V is TRBV4-1; D is undetermined. Germline CDR1 reads MGHRA; CDR2 reads YSYEKL. V was cut by 1 base and J by 0 bases, with 13 bases left in between. The CDR3 is 16 amino acids. Here the CDR3 DNA reads TGCGCCAGCAGCCAAGTTAGTACAGTACCCTCCTACGAGCAGTACTTC. Translated: CASSQVSTVPSYEQYF.

This chain uses TRBV19 with TRBJ1-5, with a possible D match to TRBD1 (6 bases). V gave up 8 bases and J gave up 2 bases, with 7 bases separating them. Germline CDR1 reads LNHDA; CDR2 reads SQIVND (reference sequence). CDR3 length: 12 residues. The CDR3 bases are TGTGCCAGTGGACAGCGCAATCAGCCCCAGCATTTT. Translation: CASGQRNQPQHF.

The chain has TRBV6-2 or TRBV6-3 and TRBJ2-5, with TRBD2 matching over 7 bases. The length of the CDR3 is 14 residues. Germline CDR1 and CDR2: MNHEY and SVGEGT. V trimming: 5 bases; J trimming: 0 bases; junction bases outside the gene matches: 3. The CDR3 is CASSSGAYQETQYF. The CDR3, as DNA: TGTGCCAGCAGTAGCGGGGCGTACCAAGAGACCCAGTACTTC.